These T cell receptor beta chains were read from a single sample in a study of T-cell reconstitution after alpha-beta-depleted transplantation in children. TCRdb redid the calling of the PCR reads with MiXCR, one entry per CDR3 protein. The sample includes roughly 66,000 distinct CDR3 sequences, 4.9% of them seen just once. This sample comprised PBMCs, mostly from graft donor cells, obtained 180 days after TCRalphabeta/CD19-depleted stem cell transplant. These receptors were collected from a boy in the first two years of life who had a stem cell transplant for acute myeloid leukemia, so the T cells may come from the graft donor. CDR3s include the opening cysteine and the closing phenylalanine or tryptophan. The D gene is left open where the match is weak. Size is stated as how often the clone was seen (once, few, many) or a class if it is expanded.

size	V	D	J	DNA	CDR3
many	TRBV4-3	.	TRBJ2-1	TGCGCCAGCAGCCCTGCCCCGGAGGATGAGCAGTTCTTC	CASSPAPEDEQFF
many	TRBV5-1	.	TRBJ2-5	TGCGCCAGCAGCTTCGCGGAAGAGACCCAGTACTTC	CASSFAEETQYF
many	TRBV10-3	.	TRBJ1-5	TGTGCCATCAGTGACGGGGTGGGGAATCAGCCCCAGCATTTT	CAISDGVGNQPQHF
many	TRBV24-1	.	TRBJ2-2	TGTGCCTCCCAGGGAACCGGGGAGCTGTTTTTT	CASQGTGELFF
many	TRBV12-3/TRBV12-4	.	TRBJ2-3	TGTGCCAGCAGTTTCAGGGGGGCCGACGATACGCAGTATTTT	CASSFRGADDTQYF
medium-sized	TRBV5-1	.	TRBJ2-7	TGCGCCAGCAGCCCCCGGACAGTTTCCTACGAGCAGTACTTC	CASSPRTVSYEQYF
many	TRBV12-3/TRBV12-4	.	TRBJ1-4	TGTGCCAGCAGTTTGACAGACGCAACTAATGAAAAACTGTTTTTT	CASSLTDATNEKLFF
many	TRBV7-9	TRBD1	TRBJ1-1	TGTGCCAGCAGCTTAGAGGGATGGGGGCAGGGGGCAGCGAAGAACACTGAAGCTTTCTTT	CASSLEGWGQGAAKNTEAFF
many	TRBV12-3/TRBV12-4	.	TRBJ2-2	TGTGCCAGCAGCCGGTTTAAGGGGAACACCGGGGAGCTGTTTTTT	CASSRFKGNTGELFF
many	TRBV12-3/TRBV12-4	.	TRBJ1-2	TGTGCCAGCACCTCAGTTCCGCCAGGGCACGGGAATGGCTACACCTTC	CASTSVPPGHGNGYTF
many	TRBV12-3/TRBV12-4	.	TRBJ2-1	TGTGCCAGCAGCTACCCCGGGAGGGGACAGGGTGTTTATGAGCAGTTCTTC	CASSYPGRGQGVYEQFF
many	TRBV12-3/TRBV12-4	TRBD2	TRBJ2-3	TGTGCCAGCAGTTTCGAGACTAGCGGGTCCTCAGATACGCAGTATTTT	CASSFETSGSSDTQYF
many	TRBV12-3/TRBV12-4	.	TRBJ2-7	TGTGCCAGCAGTTTGAAGCGGGCCTCCTACGAGCAGTACTTC	CASSLKRASYEQYF
many	TRBV11-2	TRBD1	TRBJ1-6	TGTGCCAGCAGCGGAGGACAGGGCGGGAATTCACCCCTCCACTTT	CASSGGQGGNSPLHF
many	TRBV7-2	TRBD2	TRBJ2-1	TGTGCCAGCAGCTTATATGCTAGCGGGGGTTCAAATGAGCAGTTCTTC	CASSLYASGGSNEQFF
many	TRBV5-1	TRBD1	TRBJ2-5	TGCGCCAGCAGCCTAATTAGGACAGGGAATCAAGAGACCCAGTACTTC	CASSLIRTGNQETQYF
many	TRBV7-8	.	TRBJ2-3	TGTGCCAGCAGCTTTACAGGGCCCCACACAGATACGCAGTATTTT	CASSFTGPHTDTQYF
many	TRBV12-5	.	TRBJ2-5	TGTGCTAGTGGCACAGGGAGGTCGTACCAAGAGACCCAGTACTTC	CASGTGRSYQETQYF